These 17 T cell receptor beta chains share one sample of origin, sequenced in a study of human T cells and chemical hapten exposure. Each CDR3 protein is one row after TCRdb ran MiXCR on the 5' RACE reads. The sample consists of tens of thousands of distinct CDR3 sequences, 15% to 20% of them appearing once. Total RNA came from unfractionated whole blood. These receptors were taken from a female donor in good health.

This clonotype showed up just a few times. This chain joins TRBV5-5 and TRBJ2-7; D not certain. This CDR3 is 13 amino acids long. The ends were cut back, 4 bases at V and 2 bases at J, with 10 bases in the middle. Germline loops: CDR1 SGHKS, CDR2 YYEKEE (reference sequence). In DNA, the CDR3 is TGTGCCAGCAGCCCTGGACGGGCCTACGAGCAGTACTTC. The encoded protein is CASSPGRAYEQYF.

This clonotype has only a few counts. The V call is TRBV12-3 or TRBV12-4, the J call TRBJ2-7, with D tentatively TRBD1 (6 bases). Trimming pared 5 bases from V and 7 bases from J, leaving 21 bases between. The length of the CDR3 is 15 residues. CDR3 loop: CASSLRQQGRREQYF. DNA of the CDR3: TGTGCCAGCAGTCTCCGCCAGCAGGGGCGCCGAGAGCAGTACTTC.

This clonotype was observed at least ten times. The chain is built from TRBV20-1 and TRBJ1-1, with a tentative D call TRBD1 (5 bases). The germline V and J ends were trimmed by 2 bases and 7 bases, with 11 bases remaining between them. The CDR3 sequence is 12 residues long. Germline V CDR1 and CDR2: DFQATT, SNEGSKA (reference sequence). CDR3 nucleotides: TGCAGTGCTAGAACACAGGAATTTGAAGCTTTCTTT. It specifies CSARTQEFEAFF.

V and J are TRBV30 and TRBJ2-7; D uncertain. Trimming removed 0 bases at V and 1 base at J, with 16 bases between. The CDR3 covers 16 residues. Germline V gene lookup returns CDR1 GTSNPN and CDR2 SVGIG (reference sequence). This CDR3 reads CAWSVQWGTPSYEQYF. The CDR3 region has the DNA TGTGCCTGGAGTGTACAGTGGGGAACTCCTTCCTACGAGCAGTACTTC.

This clonotype was observed a few times. The chain joins TRBV7-2 to TRBJ1-6, with 8 bases aligning to TRBD1. This CDR3 comprises 15 residues. Germline V gene lookup returns CDR1 SGHTA and CDR2 FQGNSA. V gave up 4 bases and J gave up 9 bases; unmatched junction bases: 8. CDR3 sequence (DNA): TGTGCCAGCAGCTCACGACAGGGGAAGGGTTCACCCCTCCACTTT. This gives the protein CASSSRQGKGSPLHF.

The rearrangement uses TRBV20-1 and TRBJ1-2; D remains unclear. CDR3 size: 10 residues. V lost 6 bases, J lost 8 bases, and 10 bases lay in between. The V gene's germline CDR1 is DFQATT and CDR2 SNEGSKA (reference sequence). CDR3 nucleotides: TGCAGTGCCAATCACGGGGGCTACACCTTC. The encoded protein is CSANHGGYTF.

This clonotype was recorded many times. The V and J genes are TRBV29-1 and TRBJ2-1; 11 bases are shared with TRBD2. The V gene's germline CDR1 is SQVTM and CDR2 ANQGSEA. The ends lost 8 bases at V and 6 bases at J; junction bases unmatched: 9. This CDR3 is 14 amino acids long. For the CDR3, the DNA is TGCAGCCTTCGTAGCGGGAGGGCGGGCAATGAGCAGTTCTTC. Translated: CSLRSGRAGNEQFF.

J is TRBJ2-1 and V is TRBV20-1, with D hard to call. Germline-derived CDR1 and CDR2 are DFQATT and SNEGSKA (reference sequence). V was clipped by 5 bases and J by 2 bases, with 13 bases between them. CDR3 size: 14 residues. This chain's CDR3 is CSAPDIKTYNEQFF. Written as DNA, the CDR3 is TGCAGTGCTCCCGATATCAAAACCTACAATGAGCAGTTCTTC.

The V call is TRBV12-3 or TRBV12-4, the J call TRBJ1-4; 7 nucleotides match TRBD1. The junction had 5 bases not matched to a gene; V was cut back by 6 bases and J by 4 bases. This CDR3 spans 14 amino acids. The CDR3 region is CASRKGQVNEKLFF. The CDR3 coding sequence is TGTGCCAGCAGAAAAGGACAGGTTAATGAAAAACTGTTTTTT.

This clonotype was seen only a few times. J is TRBJ1-5 and V is TRBV6-6; TRBD1 matches 7 bases. The CDR3 consists of 13 residues. J lost 11 bases, V lost 8 bases, and 12 bases had no gene match. CDR1 is MNHNY and CDR2 is SVGAGI in the germline V gene (reference sequence). The CDR3 loop reads CASALGQVSAQHF. The CDR3 bases are TGTGCCAGCGCCCTCGGACAGGTTTCGGCCCAGCATTTT.

This chain connects TRBV7-2 to TRBJ2-3; maybe TRBD2 (5 bases). Per the germline V gene, CDR1 is SGHTA and CDR2 is FQGNSA. This CDR3 comprises 15 residues. V lost 3 bases, J lost 5 bases, and 15 bases lay in between. The CDR3 DNA follows: TGTGCCAGCAGCTTGGAGCGGACTTATGAAGATACGCAGTATTTT. This sequence encodes CASSLERTYEDTQYF.

In this sample, this clonotype turned up many times. The V and J genes are TRBV5-1 and TRBJ1-1; 8 nucleotides align to TRBD1. Trimming took 4 bases from V and 3 from J; bases not matched to a gene: 8. Germline CDR1 is SGHRS and CDR2 is YFSETQ. The CDR3 has 15 amino acids. CDR3 nucleotide sequence: TGCGCCAGCAGCCTCGACAGGGGCAAGGACACTGAAGCTTTCTTT. The encoded protein is CASSLDRGKDTEAFF.

In this sample, this clonotype turned up a few times. The chain joins TRBV4-2 to TRBJ1-3; weak D call: TRBD1 (5 bases). V was cut by 1 base and J by 0 bases, with 13 bases left in between. This CDR3 is built from 17 residues. Germline CDR1 is LGHNA and CDR2 is YNFKEQ. The CDR3 loop is CASSQGAGGFSGNTIYF. The CDR3 bases are TGTGCCAGCAGCCAAGGGGCGGGGGGATTCTCTGGAAACACCATATATTTT.

This clonotype came up a few times. The chain carries TRBV6-2 or TRBV6-3 and TRBJ1-5, with unresolved D. Germline CDR1 and CDR2: MNHEY and SVGEGT. The CDR3 length is 15 residues. Trimming left V 5 bases short and J 7 bases short, with 18 bases between. CDR3 sequence (DNA): TGTGCCAGCAGTAACCCTATCGGGGTCGGACAGCCCCAGCATTTT. Translation: CASSNPIGVGQPQHF.

The chain recombines TRBV12-3 or TRBV12-4 with TRBJ1-3, with D uncertain. There are 14 residues in the CDR3. Trimming left V 6 bases short and J 0 bases short, with 9 bases between. The CDR3 bases are TGTGCCAGCAGGTCGGGGAGCTCTGGAAACACCATATATTTT. Its protein is CASRSGSSGNTIYF.

This clonotype has only a few counts. The chain uses TRBV5-6 and TRBJ2-1; 7 nucleotides match TRBD2. The V gene's germline CDR1 is SGHDT and CDR2 YYEEEE. Unmatched junction bases numbered 4, after V lost 4 bases and J lost 3 bases. This CDR3 comprises 14 residues. The chain's CDR3 is CASSILADYNEQFF. CDR3 DNA sequence: TGTGCCAGCAGCATCCTAGCGGACTACAATGAGCAGTTCTTC.

V gene TRBV20-1 combines with J gene TRBJ1-1, with 7 bases that match TRBD1. The germline gives CDR1 DFQATT, CDR2 SNEGSKA (reference sequence). Trimming removed 0 bases from V and 1 base from J; junction bases left unmatched: 2. The CDR3 is made up of 14 amino acids. CDR3 DNA sequence: TGCAGTGCTAGAGACAGGGGGTGGAACACTGAAGCTTTCTTT. Translation gives CSARDRGWNTEAFF.